This T cell receptor (beta chain) comes out of a study of response to subunit inactivated influenza vaccine. Broader study findings: Authors suggested few new T cells are recruited by each seasonal influenza vaccination.

Only a few counts were recorded for this clonotype. Its antigen remains unknown. TCRdb fed the RT-PCR reads into MiXCR, producing one record per CDR3 protein. The table lists about 800,000 distinct CDR3 sequences, 21% of them singletons. The material was PBMCs from blood, obtained less than 6 days after vaccination. The sequence was collected from a man aged 45 to 65 who received an inactivated influenza vaccine.

The CDR3 spells CASSQDGGSPNIQYF. Here the CDR3 DNA reads TGCGCCAGCAGCCAAGATGGGGGCAGCCCCAACATTCAGTACTTC. V usage is TRBV4-3 and J usage is TRBJ2-4; possible D gene TRBD1, 6 bases. CDR3 length: 15 amino acids. CDR1 and CDR2 (germline): LGHNA, YSLEER. V was clipped by 0 bases and J by 7 bases, with 13 bases between them.